A selection of T cell receptor beta chains follows, all from one sample in a study of blood T cell repertoires in COVID-19. The table came from immunoSEQ multiplex PCR; TCRdb's copy has only in-frame clones and leaves some out. The sample yields about 180,000 clones, approximately 88% seen once. Material: peripheral blood. These receptors originate from a woman aged 40-49 years with COVID-19, enrolled during active disease. Both conserved end residues are part of each CDR3. D genes are given only for firm matches.

d_gene: TRBD2; v_gene: TRBV24-1; j_gene: TRBJ2-2; CDR3aa: CATSDYSGSNTGELFF; CDR3nt: TGTGCCACCAGTGATTATAGCGGGAGCAATACCGGGGAGCTGTTTTTT
d_gene: NA; v_gene: TRBV12-3/TRBV12-4; j_gene: TRBJ1-1; CDR3aa: CAIQKRMNTEAFF; CDR3nt: TGTGCCATACAAAAGAGGATGAACACTGAAGCTTTCTTT
d_gene: NA; v_gene: TRBV4-2; j_gene: TRBJ1-4; CDR3aa: CASSQEKGYPGIREKLFF; CDR3nt: TGTGCCAGCAGCCAAGAGAAAGGGTACCCCGGGATACGCGAAAAACTGTTTTTT
d_gene: TRBD2; v_gene: TRBV5-1; j_gene: TRBJ2-7; CDR3aa: CASSPGLAGGHAYEQYF; CDR3nt: TGCGCCAGCAGCCCCGGACTAGCGGGAGGTCACGCCTACGAGCAGTACTTC
d_gene: TRBD2; v_gene: TRBV6-2/TRBV6-3; j_gene: TRBJ2-3; CDR3aa: CASSSTSGRDTQYF; CDR3nt: TGTGCCAGCAGTTCGACTAGCGGGAGGGATACGCAGTATTTT
d_gene: NA; v_gene: TRBV3-1/TRBV3-2; j_gene: TRBJ2-3; CDR3aa: CASSQEGAGTQYF; CDR3nt: TGTGCCAGCAGCCAAGAAGGGGCGGGGACGCAGTATTTT
d_gene: NA; v_gene: TRBV15; j_gene: TRBJ1-2; CDR3aa: CATSRAGASGYTF; CDR3nt: TGTGCCACCAGCAGAGCTGGGGCGTCCGGCTACACCTTC
d_gene: TRBD1; v_gene: TRBV5-1; j_gene: TRBJ1-1; CDR3aa: CASSLDAGGINTEAFF; CDR3nt: TGCGCCAGCAGCTTGGATGCAGGGGGTATTAACACTGAAGCTTTCTTT
d_gene: NA; v_gene: TRBV5-1; j_gene: TRBJ1-5; CDR3aa: CASSLEAGFNQPQHF; CDR3nt: TGCGCCAGCAGCTTGGAGGCGGGTTTCAATCAGCCCCAGCATTTT
d_gene: NA; v_gene: TRBV2; j_gene: TRBJ1-2; CDR3aa: CASSEYPGSAGYGYTF; CDR3nt: TGTGCCAGCAGTGAATACCCCGGCAGTGCGGGGTATGGCTACACCTTC
d_gene: NA; v_gene: TRBV5-4; j_gene: TRBJ1-2; CDR3aa: CASSFPGTIGGYTF; CDR3nt: TGTGCCAGCAGCTTCCCCGGGACAATCGGCGGCTACACCTTC
d_gene: NA; v_gene: TRBV5-1; j_gene: TRBJ1-2; CDR3aa: CASSPDIASYGYTF; CDR3nt: TGCGCCAGCAGTCCGGACATCGCGTCCTATGGCTACACCTTC
d_gene: NA; v_gene: TRBV27; j_gene: TRBJ1-4; CDR3aa: CASSLYFVIGDIATNEKLFF; CDR3nt: TGTGCCAGCAGTTTATACTTCGTGATCGGGGACATTGCAACTAATGAAAAACTGTTTTTT
d_gene: TRBD1; v_gene: TRBV4-1; j_gene: TRBJ2-3; CDR3aa: CASSPDRVDGDTQYF; CDR3nt: TGCGCCAGCAGCCCCGACAGGGTGGACGGGGATACGCAGTATTTT
d_gene: TRBD1; v_gene: TRBV5-1; j_gene: TRBJ1-4; CDR3aa: CASSLGQGSGKLFF; CDR3nt: TGCGCCAGCAGCCTGGGACAGGGGTCCGGAAAACTGTTTTTT